Listed below are T cell receptor beta chains from one sample, sequenced in a study of beta chain features in type 1 diabetes. The assay was immunoSEQ multiplex PCR, and TCRdb's table has in-frame clones only and misses some. This sample has around 250,000 clones; 14% occur once, and the top ten carry about 0.024%. The sequencing input was naive CD4+ T cells from blood. These receptors were collected from a woman aged 40 to 49 in good health. CDR3s include the opening cysteine and the closing phenylalanine or tryptophan. D genes are given only for firm matches. Clone size is not always given. Where it is, it says once, few, many or a class for expanded clones.

abundance,j_gene,len,v_gene,d_gene,CDR3aa,CDR3nt
-,TRBJ2-1,15,TRBV15,-,CATSRDGLSSGEQFF,TGTGCCACCAGCAGAGACGGACTATCCTCGGGTGAGCAGTTCTTC
few,TRBJ1-5,15,TRBV5-1,TRBD1,CASSTGDSGNQPQHF,TGCGCCAGCAGTACCGGGGACAGTGGCAATCAGCCCCAGCATTTT
few,TRBJ2-7,15,TRBV15,-,CATSRDGGRPYEQYF,TGTGCCACCAGCAGAGATGGTGGCAGGCCATACGAGCAGTACTTC
few,TRBJ2-7,14,TRBV5-1,-,CASEGGGGGREQYF,TGCGCCAGCGAGGGAGGAGGTGGAGGTCGCGAGCAGTACTTC
-,TRBJ2-3,15,TRBV18,TRBD2,CASSPPGGSTDTQYF,TGTGCCAGCTCACCACCGGGGGGGAGCACAGATACGCAGTATTTT
few,TRBJ2-2,14,TRBV6-1,TRBD1,CASAPTGGSGELFF,TGTGCCAGCGCCCCGACAGGGGGGTCCGGGGAGCTGTTTTTT
-,TRBJ2-5,13,TRBV28,-,CASSTRSTETQYF,TGTGCCAGCAGCACCCGTTCTACGGAGACCCAGTACTTC
few,TRBJ2-7,14,TRBV5-5,TRBD2,CASSLAGSSYEQYF,TGTGCCAGCAGCCTAGCGGGTTCCTCCTACGAGCAGTACTTC
-,TRBJ1-1,13,TRBV27,TRBD1,CASKGQDIAEAFF,TGTGCCAGCAAGGGACAGGATATCGCTGAAGCTTTCTTT
few,TRBJ2-3,14,TRBV11-2,TRBD2,CASSVRGRTDTQYF,TGTGCCAGCAGCGTGCGGGGGAGAACAGATACGCAGTATTTT
-,TRBJ1-2,11,TRBV4-1,-,CASSQKRRDTF,TGCGCCAGCAGCCAAAAGCGACGGGACACCTTC
-,TRBJ2-2,15,TRBV18,-,CASSRQLSGTGELFF,TGTGCCAGCTCGCGGCAATTGTCTGGCACCGGGGAGCTGTTTTTT
few,TRBJ2-3,15,TRBV2,TRBD2,CASSGSGGNTDTQYF,TGTGCCAGCAGTGGTAGCGGGGGGAATACAGATACGCAGTATTTT
-,TRBJ1-5,16,TRBV9,-,CASSVGAGTRNQPQHF,TGTGCCAGCAGCGTAGGGGCGGGGACGCGCAATCAGCCCCAGCATTTT
few,TRBJ2-7,16,TRBV27,TRBD1,CASSLTWTGGIYEQYF,TGTGCCAGCAGTTTAACGTGGACAGGGGGCATCTACGAGCAGTACTTC
few,TRBJ1-2,13,TRBV6-5,TRBD1,CASRKTGVESYTF,TGTGCCAGCCGGAAGACAGGGGTCGAGAGCTACACCTTC
few,TRBJ1-1,13,TRBV6-1,TRBD1,CASRDRGRTEAFF,TGTGCCAGCAGAGACAGGGGGCGAACTGAAGCTTTCTTT
few,TRBJ1-2,13,TRBV28,-,CASSLGGADGYTF,TGTGCCAGCAGTTTAGGTGGGGCCGATGGCTACACCTTC
-,TRBJ2-3,14,TRBV29-1,TRBD1,CSVLRDRGPDTQYF,TGCAGCGTTCTCCGGGACAGGGGGCCAGATACGCAGTATTTT
-,TRBJ1-4,15,TRBV4-1,-,CASSQGRGPNEKLFF,TGCGCCAGCAGCCAAGGGAGGGGCCCTAATGAAAAACTGTTTTTT
-,TRBJ2-7,19,TRBV7-2,TRBD2,CASSLGVGLAGGLTHEQYF,TGTGCCAGCAGCTTAGGGGTGGGACTAGCGGGGGGACTCACCCACGAGCAGTACTTC
-,TRBJ1-2,17,TRBV9,-,CASSVDQGGARDYGYTF,TGTGCCAGCAGCGTCGACCAAGGAGGGGCCAGGGACTATGGCTACACCTTC
few,TRBJ2-1,16,TRBV6-5,-,CASSFTRQPPYNEQFF,TGTGCCAGCAGTTTCACCAGACAGCCCCCTTACAATGAGCAGTTCTTC
-,TRBJ2-5,15,TRBV27,-,CASNHPSEAQETQYF,TGTGCCAGCAATCACCCTAGCGAGGCCCAAGAGACCCAGTACTTC
-,TRBJ2-7,15,TRBV19,TRBD1,CASSNRDRTSYEQYF,TGTGCCAGTAGTAATCGGGACAGGACCTCCTACGAGCAGTACTTC
-,TRBJ2-1,12,TRBV2,-,CARGVGVYEQFF,TGTGCCAGAGGGGTAGGGGTCTATGAGCAGTTCTTC
-,TRBJ1-1,14,TRBV15,-,CATSRERGNTEAFF,TGTGCCACCAGCAGGGAAAGGGGGAACACTGAAGCTTTCTTT
-,TRBJ2-3,19,TRBV5-1,TRBD2,CASSFLSGGLISSTDTQYF,TGCGCCAGCAGCTTCCTTAGCGGGGGGCTGATCTCTAGCACAGATACGCAGTATTTT
-,TRBJ1-4,17,TRBV21-1,-,CASSHRFSTFTNEKLFF,TGTGCCAGCAGTCATCGGTTTTCGACATTTACTAATGAAAAACTGTTTTTT
few,TRBJ2-1,14,TRBV5-1,TRBD2,CASSDSGGTSEQFF,TGCGCCAGCAGCGATAGCGGGGGTACTAGTGAGCAGTTCTTC
-,TRBJ2-2,15,TRBV5-6,-,CASSRDWRNTGELFF,TGTGCCAGCAGCCGGGACTGGAGAAACACCGGGGAGCTGTTTTTT
few,TRBJ2-2,13,TRBV2,-,CASTTMKRGELFF,TGTGCCAGCACTACTATGAAGCGTGGGGAGCTGTTTTTT
-,TRBJ2-7,12,TRBV6-1,-,CASIGLNYEQYF,TGTGCCAGTATTGGGCTGAACTACGAGCAGTACTTC
few,TRBJ2-1,16,TRBV7-2,-,CASSLDSIGAYNEQFF,TGTGCCAGCAGCTTAGATTCTATAGGGGCCTACAATGAGCAGTTCTTC
-,TRBJ2-7,15,TRBV7-2,TRBD2,CASSSLSGGRREQYF,TGTGCCAGCAGCTCATTAAGCGGGGGCCGGCGGGAGCAGTACTTC
-,TRBJ1-3,16,TRBV5-6,-,CASSFPKIVSGNTIYF,TGTGCCAGCAGCTTCCCGAAGATAGTTTCTGGAAACACCATATATTTT
-,TRBJ1-5,16,TRBV16,TRBD1,CASSQNRGPMNQPQHF,TGTGCCAGCAGCCAGAACAGGGGCCCCATGAATCAGCCCCAGCATTTT
-,TRBJ2-7,12,TRBV18,-,CASSPRTYEQYF,TGTGCCAGCTCACCACGCACCTACGAGCAGTACTTC
-,TRBJ2-2,16,TRBV18,-,CASSPAPGLITGELFF,TGTGCCAGCTCACCTGCCCCCGGACTTATCACCGGGGAGCTGTTTTTT
-,TRBJ1-2,16,TRBV25-1,TRBD1,CASSEAGTGGVGGYTF,TGTGCCAGCAGTGAAGCCGGGACAGGGGGCGTCGGGGGCTACACCTTC
-,TRBJ2-2,13,TRBV5-1,-,CASSFGNTGELFF,TGCGCCAGCAGCTTCGGGAACACCGGGGAGCTGTTTTTT
-,TRBJ2-3,13,TRBV28,-,CASSLGGSDTQYF,TGTGCCAGCAGTTTAGGGGGGTCAGATACGCAGTATTTT
-,TRBJ2-3,14,TRBV5-1,-,CASSLETVAMTQYF,TGCGCCAGCAGCTTAGAGACAGTGGCCATGACGCAGTATTTT